What follows are 26 T cell receptor beta chains derived from one specimen sequenced in a study of CD4+ T cells in melanoma. The repertoire was sequenced with immunoSEQ multiplex PCR; TCRdb's copy has only in-frame clones and lacks some. The sample carries 55,000 or so clones, roughly 69% recorded once. Sequencing was performed on tumor tissue. These receptors were obtained from a human donor with melanoma.

This clone was counted only a few times. V and J are TRBV4-3 and TRBJ2-1; TRBD2 aligns across 8 bases. Unmatched junction bases numbered 7, after V lost 6 bases and J lost 9 bases. CDR1 is LGHNA and CDR2 is YSLEER in the germline V gene. CDR3 size: 13 residues. The CDR3, as DNA: TGCGCCAGCAGGGCGGGACTAGATATTGAGCAGTTCTTC. Amino acid sequence: CASRAGLDIEQFF.

This clone was found once. Since a far larger clone is one base different, this is likely a read error. The rearrangement links TRBV4-2 to TRBJ1-1; no firm D call. With 5 bases removed from V and 1 base from J, the gap between germline ends came to 8 bases. This CDR3 has 13 amino acids. Per germline, CDR1 LGHNA and CDR2 YNFKEQ. The CDR3 is CASSLNQNTEAFF. In DNA form, the CDR3 reads TGTGCCAGCAGCTTAAACCAGAACACTGAAGCTTTCTTT.

This clone was picked up a small number of times. The gene calls are TRBV18 and TRBJ1-1, with D maybe TRBD1 (5 bases). V shed 3 bases and J shed 1 base, with 12 bases lying between them. From germline, CDR1 is KGHSH and CDR2 LQKENI. This CDR3 is 15 amino acids long. The CDR3 region has the DNA TGTGCCAGCTCACCTGGGGCGACAAAGAACACTGAAGCTTTCTTT. Its protein product is CASSPGATKNTEAFF.

This clone has only a few counts. The V and J genes are TRBV5-1 and TRBJ1-4, with a possible D match to TRBD1 (6 bases). Germline CDR1 and CDR2: SGHRS and YFSETQ. With 5 bases removed from V and 5 bases from J, the gap between germline ends came to 13 bases. This CDR3 contains 14 residues. The CDR3 region has the DNA TGCGCCAGCAGTAGGACAGAGCGGAATGAAAAACTGTTTTTT. Translated: CASSRTERNEKLFF.

This clone has a handful of counts. The chain couples TRBV7-9 to TRBJ1-1; D might be TRBD1 (5 bases). CDR3 length equals 14 residues. V was clipped by 2 bases and J by 4 bases, with 11 bases between them. Germline CDR1 reads SEHNR; CDR2 reads FQNEAQ (reference sequence). CDR3 DNA: TGTGCCAGCAGCTTACAGGGAGGGGCCACTGAAGCTTTCTTT. Translating it yields CASSLQGGATEAFF. Based on the CDR3 plus reference TRBV7-9 and TRBJ1-1, the full variable domain is DTGVSQNPRHKITKRGQNVTFRCDPISEHNRLYWYRQTLGQGPEFLTYFQNEAQLEKSRLLSDRFSAERPKGSFSTLEIQRTEQGDSAMYLCASSLQGGATEAFFGQGTRLTVV.

The chain combines TRBV7-9 with TRBJ1-2, with D perhaps matching TRBD1 (5 bases). V was trimmed by 5 bases and J by 5 bases, leaving 12 bases between them. Germline CDR1 and CDR2: SEHNR and FQNEAQ (reference sequence). The CDR3 has 13 amino acids. CDR3: CASSALEGYGYTF. The CDR3 nucleotides are TGTGCCAGCAGCGCACTCGAGGGGTATGGCTACACCTTC.

This clone was seen a single time. Within the sample, other DNA sequences also encode this same CDR3. The rearrangement joins TRBV28 to TRBJ2-3; D unresolved. The CDR3 covers 11 residues. The V end was cut by 3 bases, the J end by 3 bases, with 1 base between. Germline CDR1 reads MDHEN; CDR2 reads SYDVKM. The CDR3 spells CASSLTDTQYF. The CDR3 DNA sequence: TGTGCCAGCAGTTTGACAGATACGCAGTATTTT.

The chain is built from TRBV7-2 and TRBJ1-5; TRBD1 matches at 7 bases. After removal of 2 bases from V and 2 bases from J, the junction contained 3 bases not matched to a gene. From germline, CDR1 is SGHTA and CDR2 FQGNSA. The CDR3 spans 15 residues. CDR3 DNA sequence: TGTGCCAGCAGCTTACAGGGGGGAGGCAATCAGCCCCAGCATTTT. It encodes CASSLQGGGNQPQHF.

This clone has more than one count but fewer than ten. This sequence joins TRBV27 and TRBJ2-7; D is ambiguous. Germline loops: CDR1 MNHEY, CDR2 SMNVEV (reference sequence). CDR3 length equals 14 residues. V shed 2 bases and J shed 0 bases, with 8 bases lying between them. The DNA for the CDR3 is TGTGCCAGCAGTTTACCCCAGAGCTCCTACGAGCAGTACTTC. This codes for CASSLPQSSYEQYF.

The J gene is TRBJ2-7, the V gene TRBV28, with 12 nucleotides matching TRBD1. CDR3 size: 13 residues. Losses at the gene ends were 9 bases for V and 5 bases for J; bases not matched to a gene: 5. The germline CDR1 and CDR2 sequences are MDHEN and SYDVKM. CDR3 in amino acids: CASIGTGGHEQYF. In nucleotides, the CDR3 is TGTGCCAGTATTGGGACAGGGGGCCACGAGCAGTACTTC.

V usage is TRBV6-6 and J usage is TRBJ2-7, with 7 bases matching TRBD2. After removal of 3 bases from V and 2 bases from J, the junction contained 4 bases not matched to a gene. The length of the CDR3 is 14 residues. CDR1 is MNHNY, CDR2 SVGAGI, per germline (reference sequence). The CDR3 DNA reads as TGTGCCAGCAGTTATTTGGGAGGGCCCTACGAGCAGTACTTC. Its translation is CASSYLGGPYEQYF.

The chain joins TRBV7-9 to TRBJ1-1; no clear D. The germline CDR1 and CDR2 sequences are SEHNR and FQNEAQ (reference sequence). V was trimmed by 3 bases and J by 1 base, leaving 3 bases between them. The CDR3 contains 12 residues. CDR3 in DNA: TGTGCCAGCAGCTTTCAGAACACTGAAGCTTTCTTT. Translated, it gives CASSFQNTEAFF.

The chain is built from TRBV7-3 and TRBJ2-3; perhaps D is TRBD1 or TRBD2 (5 bases each). The germline V gene has CDR1 SGHTA and CDR2 FQGTGA. CDR3 size: 15 residues. The V end lost 4 bases, the J end lost 4 bases, and 15 bases lay between the germline ends. In DNA, the CDR3 is TGTGCCAGCAGCTCACTCACTCAGGGACCAGATACGCAGTATTTT. This translates into CASSSLTQGPDTQYF. Full variable domain (missing parts from reference TRBV7-3 and TRBJ2-3): GAGVSQTPSNKVTEKGKYVELRCDPISGHTALYWYRQSLGQGPEFLIYFQGTGAADDSGLPNDRFFAVRPEGSVSTLKIQRTERGDSAVYLCASSSLTQGPDTQYFGPGTRLTVL.

The gene calls are TRBV6-1 and TRBJ1-5; D gene ambiguous. V lost 8 bases and J 6 bases, leaving 11 bases between the germline ends. Germline V gene sequence: CDR1 MNHNS, CDR2 SASEGT. The CDR3 consists of 12 residues. In DNA, the CDR3 is TGTGCCAGCCTAGCGGGGTTTCAGCCCCAGCATTTT. It translates to CASLAGFQPQHF.

Only a few counts were recorded for this clone. This chain links TRBV6-5 with TRBJ2-3, with D possibly matching TRBD1 (6 bases). The ends were cut back, 5 bases at V and 1 base at J, with 10 bases in the middle. CDR3 length: 14 amino acids. Germline V CDR1 and CDR2: MNHEY, SVGAGI. The CDR3 sequence: CASSNYRGTDTQYF. The DNA of the CDR3 is TGTGCCAGCAGTAATTACAGGGGCACAGATACGCAGTATTTT.

The rearrangement links TRBV27 to TRBJ1-1; unclear D gene. This CDR3 has 13 amino acids. CDR1 MNHEY and CDR2 SMNVEV come from the germline V gene (reference sequence). The V end lost 5 bases, the J end lost 5 bases, and 12 bases lay between the germline ends. The CDR3 nucleotides are TGTGCCAGCAGTCCGGGGTCACCTACTGAAGCTTTCTTT. Its protein product is CASSPGSPTEAFF.

This clone was detected many times. The chain employs TRBV5-1 and TRBJ1-2; D is unclear. Trimming left V 4 bases short and J 0 bases short, with 16 bases between. The germline CDR1 and CDR2 sequences are SGHRS and YFSETQ. The CDR3 is 16 residues long. The DNA of the CDR3 is TGCGCCAGCAGCCCAGGCTATCCCCTCTCTAACTATGGCTACACCTTC. This codes for CASSPGYPLSNYGYTF. Based on the CDR3 plus reference TRBV5-1 and TRBJ1-2, the full variable domain is KAGVTQTPRYLIKTRGQQVTLSCSPISGHRSVSWYQQTPGQGLQFLFEYFSETQRNKGNFPGRFSGRQFSNSRSEMNVSTLELGDSALYLCASSPGYPLSNYGYTFGSGTRLTVV.

The chain links TRBV4-2 to TRBJ1-1; 7 bases are a match to TRBD1. CDR1 and CDR2 (germline): LGHNA, YNFKEQ. This CDR3 region has 16 residues. Trimming took 0 bases from V and 4 from J; bases not matched to a gene: 8. CDR3 in amino acids: CASSQDRQGLGTEAFF. CDR3 sequence (DNA): TGTGCCAGCAGCCAAGATCGACAGGGACTTGGCACTGAAGCTTTCTTT.

This clone has only a few counts. The genes are TRBV13 and TRBJ1-2; D ambiguous. Germline V CDR1 and CDR2: PRHDT, FYEKMQ (reference sequence). The CDR3 has 17 residues. V lost 5 bases, J lost 4 bases, and 23 bases lay in between. The CDR3 sequence: CASSPGSGVPGSYGYTF. CDR3 nucleotides: TGTGCCAGCAGCCCCGGATCTGGTGTCCCCGGCTCCTATGGCTACACCTTC.

The chain has TRBV14 and TRBJ2-7; possibly TRBD2 for D (6 bases). Germline V gene sequence: CDR1 SGHDN, CDR2 FVKESK. The CDR3 is made up of 13 amino acids. Trimming took 1 base from V and 3 from J, leaving 7 bases between them. This CDR3 is CASSQVGGYEQYF. DNA for the CDR3: TGTGCCAGCAGCCAAGTGGGGGGCTACGAGCAGTACTTC.

This clone has a handful of counts. The rearrangement uses TRBV19 and TRBJ2-7; TRBD1 agrees at 12 bases. Trimming took 10 bases from V and 6 from J; bases not matched to a gene: 13. Germline V gives CDR1 LNHDA, CDR2 SQIVND (reference sequence). The length of the CDR3 is 15 residues. The CDR3 loop reads CATSPPGQGASEQYF. The CDR3 DNA reads TGTGCCACGAGCCCACCGGGACAGGGGGCGAGCGAGCAGTACTTC.

This chain joins TRBV5-3 and TRBJ2-3; TRBD2 matches 10 bases. TRBV5-3 is reported as an ORF; its role is uncertain. Trimming at V came to 4 bases and at J to 0 bases, leaving 2 bases not matched to a gene. The CDR3 runs 15 residues. The CDR3 spells CARSLSGGSTDTQYF. The DNA of the CDR3 is TGTGCCAGAAGCCTTAGCGGGGGGAGCACAGATACGCAGTATTTT.

V gene TRBV19 combines with J gene TRBJ1-3; unclear D gene. V shed 7 bases and J shed 0 bases, with 10 bases lying between them. The CDR3 is 14 amino acids. In germline, CDR1 is LNHDA, CDR2 SQIVND (reference sequence). CDR3 protein: CASTHGASGNTIYF. In nucleotides, the CDR3 is TGTGCCAGTACCCACGGAGCCTCTGGAAACACCATATATTTT.

The rearrangement links TRBV29-1 to TRBJ1-5; D unclear. This CDR3 has 16 residues. Trimming cost V 3 bases and J 0 bases, with 15 bases left between them. CDR1 is SQVTM, CDR2 ANQGSEA, per germline. The CDR3 spells CSVETQAGYSNQPQHF. CDR3 sequence (DNA): TGCAGCGTTGAGACTCAAGCGGGGTATAGCAATCAGCCCCAGCATTTT.

This clone came up once. As DNA, the CDR3 is TGCAGCGTTGAAAGAGGGGGCCTCTTCAATGAGCAGTTCTTC. Encoded protein: CSVERGGLFNEQFF. The gene calls are TRBV29-1 and TRBJ2-1, with 7 bases aligning to TRBD1. Germline lookup yields CDR1 SQVTM and CDR2 ANQGSEA. V was clipped by 2 bases and J by 6 bases; unmatched bases: 7. The CDR3 spans 14 residues.

A few counts support this clone. The V gene is TRBV2, the J gene TRBJ2-1; TRBD1 agrees at 7 bases. The CDR3 runs to 15 residues. Germline CDR1 is SNHLY and CDR2 is FYNNEI. Trimming at V came to 8 bases and at J to 1 base, leaving 8 bases not matched to a gene. The CDR3 nucleotides are TGTGCCAGCTCCAAATGGACAGGATCCTACAATGAGCAGTTCTTC. Amino acid sequence: CASSKWTGSYNEQFF.